This T cell receptor beta chain was observed in a study of human T cells and chemical hapten exposure. Study-level results: Expanded TCRs created a significantly greater count of big CDR3 similarity clusters than controls did.

This sample's time point: patch test 1, 2 weeks after DPC sensitization. Treatment of the sample: therapeutic diphenylcyclopropenone sensitization with weekly scalp DPC. The germline CDR1 and CDR2 sequences are SQVTM and ANQGSEA. V lost 2 bases to trimming and J lost 2 bases, with 9 bases between them. This CDR3 spans 13 amino acids. As the library was built, unique molecular identifiers were attached to individual cDNA molecules. One entry per CDR3 protein, called by TCRdb with MiXCR from the RACE reads. This table has some 180,000 distinct CDR3 sequences, 20% to 25% appearing once. This clonotype was seen at least ten times. Its antigen is still unknown.

The chain uses TRBV29-1 and TRBJ1-1; possibly TRBD1 for D (5 bases). The clonotype comes from a woman aged 45-59 years with alopecia areata. Some clones in this sample may be carry-over from other donors' samples. This specimen was whole blood, taken in connection with sensitization to the hapten diphenylcyclopropenone (DPC). CDR3 in DNA: TGCAGCGTTGAAACAGGAGTAAACACTGAAGCTTTCTTT. Translation gives CSVETGVNTEAFF.